Detailed here is one TCR beta chain. The antigen is not known. This CDR3 is 17 amino acids long. The V gene lost 6 bases and the J gene lost 0 bases, with 21 bases spanning the gap. Germline V gene data show CDR1 as MDHEN and CDR2 as SYDVKM. Individual cDNA molecules were tagged with unique molecular identifiers, the study reported. TCRdb processed the 5' RACE reads anew with MiXCR; each CDR3 protein has one entry. The data hold roughly 80,000 distinct CDR3 sequences, with 8.5% to 10% observed a single time. The data originate from a study of early T cells in non-severe SARS-CoV-2 infection. Whole-study context: Sequencing of bulk RNA from unsorted whole blood was done, without chain pairing. Broader study findings: VDJdb-based matching was biased toward anti-spike CD8 responses and missed private and CD4 specificities.

The rearrangement uses TRBV28 and TRBJ2-7; D remains ambiguous. This TCR was sampled from an adult who was a healthcare worker with PCR-confirmed SARS-CoV-2 infection or an uninfected control (not recorded which). The sequenced sample consisted of whole blood. CDR3 protein: CASSVWATDPTSYEQYF. The CDR3 DNA reads TGTGCCAGCAGCGTCTGGGCCACAGATCCCACCTCCTACGAGCAGTACTTC.